This T cell receptor beta chain appears in the sequencing data of a study of T cell responses to AZD1222 COVID-19 vaccine. This CDR3 spans 14 amino acids. Trimming at V came to 5 bases and at J to 4 bases, leaving 5 bases not matched to a gene. The germline CDR1 and CDR2 sequences are MNHEY and SVGEGT. Repertoires were generated with immunoSEQ multiplex PCR, while TCRdb's copy carries only in-frame clones and drops some. Of about 88,000 clones in the sample, around 91% were seen once. Sequenced here: peripheral blood, sampled on day 0 of MenACWY control vaccination. The sequence came from an adult in good health. The rearrangement joins TRBV6-2 or TRBV6-3 to TRBJ1-1; the match to TRBD1 covers 9 bases. The chain's CDR3 is CASSRTGVGTEAFF. Here the CDR3 DNA reads TGTGCCAGCAGTAGGACAGGGGTCGGCACTGAAGCTTTCTTT.